Listed here are 11 T cell receptor beta chains from one sample, sequenced in a study of T cells in Graves' hyperthyroidism and ophthalmopathy. RNA transcripts yielded amplified TCR beta CDR3 regions. Initially, a first-round RT-PCR of the TCR CDR3 employed the HTBI primer set. TCRdb re-analysed the multiplex PCR reads in MiXCR, keeping a single row per CDR3 protein. Of 550,000 to 800,000 distinct CDR3 sequences listed, 17% are singletons. The specimen was blood. These receptors originate from a man aged 45-60 years with Graves' hyperthyroidism.

The V call is TRBV24-1, the J call TRBJ2-3; D call uncertain. V lost 2 bases to trimming and J lost 0 bases, with 8 bases between them. Germline loops: CDR1 KGHDR, CDR2 SFDVKD. CDR3 size: 15 residues. The CDR3 DNA sequence: TGTGCCACCAGTGATTACCCGCTTAGCACAGATACGCAGTATTTT. Its protein is CATSDYPLSTDTQYF.

This clonotype appeared many times. The chain is built from TRBV28 and TRBJ2-1; 11 nucleotides align to TRBD2. The CDR3 is made up of 16 amino acids. CDR1 and CDR2 (germline): MDHEN, SYDVKM. The trim removed 5 bases at V and 3 bases at J, leaving 6 bases unmatched. The CDR3 region has the DNA TGTGCCAGCAGTACAGCCGGGACTAGCGGCTACAATGAGCAGTTCTTC. Translating it yields CASSTAGTSGYNEQFF.

CDR3 in amino acids: CSARDRAAAAYNEQFF. The DNA of the CDR3 is TGCAGTGCTAGAGATCGTGCGGCCGCCGCGTACAATGAGCAGTTCTTC. The rearrangement joins TRBV20-1 to TRBJ2-1; D remains ambiguous. There are 16 residues in the CDR3. Trimming removed 0 bases from V and 4 bases from J, with 16 bases in between. CDR1 and CDR2 from the germline V gene are DFQATT and SNEGSKA (reference sequence).

The V gene is TRBV9, the J gene TRBJ2-1, with TRBD1 as a possible D gene (5 bases). The CDR3 length is 14 residues. The germline CDR1 and CDR2 sequences are SGDLS and YYNGEE. V lost 3 bases and J 6 bases, leaving 13 bases between the germline ends. The CDR3 spells CASSEGRRVNEQFF. CDR3 nucleotide sequence: TGTGCCAGCAGCGAGGGGCGACGGGTCAATGAGCAGTTCTTC.

This clonotype was seen many times. The chain has TRBV29-1 and TRBJ2-5; 7 positions agree with TRBD1. Germline V gene sequence: CDR1 SQVTM, CDR2 ANQGSEA. The CDR3 is made up of 15 amino acids. J gave up 0 bases and V 7 bases, and 11 bases lay outside the gene matches. The CDR3 sequence: CSAALGTDNQETQYF. The CDR3 DNA reads as TGCAGCGCGGCCTTGGGGACAGACAACCAAGAGACCCAGTACTTC.

This clonotype turned up a few times. This chain uses TRBV2 with TRBJ2-3; 8 bases match TRBD1. With V trimmed by 6 bases and J by 3 bases, 5 bases remained unmatched. Germline CDR1 is SNHLY and CDR2 is FYNNEI. The CDR3 totals 14 residues. CDR3 sequence: CASRAGQGTDTQYF. The CDR3 nucleotides are TGTGCCAGCAGGGCCGGACAGGGTACAGATACGCAGTATTTT.

This clonotype was observed many times. DNA of the CDR3: TGTGCCAGCAGCGGACTAGCGGGCAGTCAAGAGACCCAGTACTTC. This codes for CASSGLAGSQETQYF. The gene calls are TRBV2 and TRBJ2-5, with 11 bases lining up with TRBD2. CDR1 SNHLY and CDR2 FYNNEI come from the germline V gene. The length of the CDR3 is 15 residues. V gave up 6 bases and J gave up 2 bases; unmatched junction bases: 5. The whole variable domain, remainder taken from reference TRBV2 and TRBJ2-5, is EPEVTQTPSHQVTQMGQEVILRCVPISNHLYFYWYRQILGQKVEFLVSFYNNEISEKSEIFDDQFSVERPDGSNFTLKIRSTKLEDSAMYFCASSGLAGSQETQYFGPGTRLLVL.

At least ten counts were recorded for this clonotype. The V call is TRBV7-9, the J call TRBJ1-5, with TRBD1 matching 8 bases. Per germline, CDR1 SEHNR and CDR2 FQNEAQ (reference sequence). The CDR3 length is 15 residues. V lost 5 bases and J lost 4; bases outside the gene matches: 7. The CDR3 coding sequence is TGTGCCAGCAGCCTCGGGACAGGCCGGAATCAGCCCCAGCATTTT. Translating gives CASSLGTGRNQPQHF.

This clonotype was seen ten or more times. The V gene is TRBV2, the J gene TRBJ2-2; TRBD2 aligns across 11 bases. This CDR3 spans 18 amino acids. The trim removed 4 bases at V and 1 base at J, leaving 8 bases unmatched. Per the germline V gene, CDR1 is SNHLY and CDR2 is FYNNEI. The CDR3 DNA sequence: TGTGCCAGCAGTGTGCAAGCTAGCGGGAGGAAGAACACCGGGGAGCTGTTTTTT. Its translation: CASSVQASGRKNTGELFF.

This clonotype appeared many times. The chain joins TRBV7-2 to TRBJ2-7, with no clear D. Germline V lookup: CDR1 SGHTA, CDR2 FQGNSA. CDR3 size: 14 residues. V was clipped by 5 bases and J by 2 bases, with 13 bases between them. CDR3 bases: TGTGCCAGCAGCCCCTACTCGGTGGCCTACGAGCAGTACTTC. Residues: CASSPYSVAYEQYF.

This clonotype was counted ten times or more. The chain links TRBV2 to TRBJ2-1, with a weak D call TRBD1 (5 bases). With 5 bases removed from V and 13 bases from J, the gap between germline ends came to 6 bases. Germline CDR1 and CDR2: SNHLY and FYNNEI. The CDR3 loop spans 9 amino acids. DNA for the CDR3: TGTGCCAGCAGTAGGGGCCAGTTCTTC. This sequence encodes CASSRGQFF.